This T cell receptor (beta chain) was observed in a study of blood T cell repertoires in COVID-19. The CDR3 length is 17 residues. Germline V CDR1 and CDR2: SGHRS, YFSETQ. With 1 base removed from V and 7 bases from J, the gap between germline ends came to 18 bases. Original processing notes: Estimation of nucleated cell counts relied on the amplification of reference gene primers. Measured with immunoSEQ multiplex PCR; TCRdb has only the in-frame clones, and not every one. Clone size and the V and J calls come from that table; the DNA yielded D and trimming. The sample contains about 260,000 clones, over 75% of which appear only once.

The chain has TRBV5-1 and TRBJ1-6; D is possibly TRBD1 (5 bases). Input material: peripheral blood. The sequence came from a human donor in a cohort sampled during active COVID-19. The CDR3 protein is CASSLQGQGMGNSPLHF. CDR3 nucleotides: TGCGCCAGCAGCTTGCAGGGCCAGGGAATGGGCAATTCACCCCTCCACTTT. Looking up the rest from reference TRBV5-1 and TRBJ1-6 gives the full variable domain: KAGVTQTPRYLIKTRGQQVTLSCSPISGHRSVSWYQQTPGQGLQFLFEYFSETQRNKGNFPGRFSGRQFSNSRSEMNVSTLELGDSALYLCASSLQGQGMGNSPLHFGNGTRLTVT.